What follows describes a single T cell receptor (beta chain). The CDR3 is made up of 16 amino acids. After removal of 3 bases from V and 6 bases from J, the junction contained 8 bases not matched to a gene. Per the germline V gene, CDR1 is MNHNS and CDR2 is SASEGT. There were no recent acute infections or vaccinations among the donors, who were healthy HIV-negative adults. Every subset's genomic DNA went evenly onto several immunoSEQ plates. The protocol was immunoSEQ multiplex PCR, while the TCRdb copy is restricted to in-frame clones and leaves out a portion. The sample contains approximately 500,000 clones, over 60% of which appear only once. The sample is drawn from a study of shared clonotypes between healthy human individuals.

This chain links TRBV6-1 with TRBJ2-5, with TRBD2 identical over 12 bases. Sequencing input: PBMCs. The sequence came from a woman in her forties in good health. Some clones in this sample may be carry-over from other donors' samples. CDR3 DNA: TGTGCCAGCAGTGAGTTACTAGCGGGAGGTTTTCAGACCCAGTACTTC. Translation: CASSELLAGGFQTQYF.